The 17 T cell receptor beta chains presented below share a single source sample, sequenced in a study of T cell changes during pregnancy in multiple sclerosis. This table comes from immunoSEQ multiplex PCR, and its TCRdb copy is limited to in-frame clones, with some not included. The sample contains 35,000 to 45,000 clones, more than 85% of which appear only once. Sequences were derived from CD8+ T cells from peripheral blood mononuclear cells, sampled in the first trimester of pregnancy. Source of these receptors: a female donor with multiple sclerosis, enrolled in a pregnancy study.

This chain uses TRBV6-4 with TRBJ1-1; D possibly corresponds to TRBD1 (5 bases). CDR3 length equals 13 residues. Trimming pared 2 bases from V and 5 bases from J, leaving 9 bases between. Germline V gene data show CDR1 as MRHNA and CDR2 as SNTAGT. The CDR3 region is CASSDGQLTEAFF. CDR3 in DNA: TGTGCCAGCAGTGACGGACAATTAACTGAAGCTTTCTTT.

This clone was detected a few times. The chain is built from TRBV28 and TRBJ1-6, with 7 bases that match TRBD1. Per the germline V gene, CDR1 is MDHEN and CDR2 is SYDVKM. The CDR3 runs 15 residues. Germline trimming cut 5 bases from V and 7 bases from J; bases unmatched to any gene: 8. The CDR3 nucleotides read TGTGCCAGCAGTCAACAACAGGGGTTGAATTCACCCCTCCACTTT. Protein sequence: CASSQQQGLNSPLHF.

The chain links TRBV7-3 to TRBJ1-1; D is undetermined. V was pared by 2 bases and J by 3 bases, with 7 bases between. Germline lookup yields CDR1 SGHTA and CDR2 FQGTGA. The CDR3 has 13 residues. Here the CDR3 reads CASSLRPYTEAFF. The CDR3 coding sequence is TGTGCCAGCAGCTTACGTCCCTACACTGAAGCTTTCTTT.

This chain joins TRBV5-1 and TRBJ1-1, with D maybe TRBD1 (5 bases). V lost 0 bases, J lost 3 bases, and 21 bases lay in between. This CDR3 has 18 residues. From germline, CDR1 is SGHRS and CDR2 YFSETQ. CDR3 in amino acids: CASSLVDRGSPNDTEAFF. CDR3 nucleotides: TGCGCCAGCAGCTTGGTAGATCGGGGGTCCCCCAACGACACTGAAGCTTTCTTT.

In DNA, the CDR3 is TGTGCCAGCAGCTTAGGACAGGGGGCCACCTACGAGCAGTACTTC. This encodes CASSLGQGATYEQYF. The V gene is TRBV11-2, the J gene TRBJ2-7, with 10 bases aligning to TRBD1. V trimming: 1 base; J trimming: 2 bases; junction bases outside the gene matches: 2. The CDR3 length is 15 residues. From germline, CDR1 is SGHAT and CDR2 FQNNGV.

The chain joins TRBV5-6 to TRBJ2-1; the D gene is possibly TRBD1 (5 bases). The V end was cut by 6 bases, the J end by 0 bases, with 22 bases between. Germline lookup yields CDR1 SGHDT and CDR2 YYEEEE. The CDR3 loop spans 18 amino acids. CDR3 coding DNA: TGTGCCAGCACCCTAAGACAGCCCTACCGAAGCTCCTACAATGAGCAGTTCTTC. This translates into CASTLRQPYRSSYNEQFF.

Written as DNA, the CDR3 is TGTGCCAGCAGTGCCTACAGGGTGGGCGCAGATACGCAGTATTTT. Translation: CASSAYRVGADTQYF. The chain couples TRBV6-4 to TRBJ2-3, with D maybe TRBD1 (6 bases). The CDR3 spans 15 residues. Looked up from germline, CDR1 is MRHNA and CDR2 is SNTAGT. The germline V and J ends were trimmed by 4 bases and 4 bases, with 15 bases remaining between them.

The chain recombines TRBV27 with TRBJ1-1, with D uncertain. The CDR3 runs to 16 residues. Germline V gene lookup returns CDR1 MNHEY and CDR2 SMNVEV (reference sequence). V was pared by 5 bases and J by 0 bases, with 16 bases between. CDR3 sequence: CASSRQATLMNTEAFF. DNA of the CDR3: TGTGCCAGCAGTCGACAAGCAACTCTCATGAACACTGAAGCTTTCTTT.

CDR3 region: CASSIGSNEKLFF. CDR3 in DNA: TGTGCCAGTAGTATAGGGAGTAATGAAAAACTGTTTTTT. The rearrangement uses TRBV19 and TRBJ1-4; no definite D call. The CDR3 is made up of 13 amino acids. Trimming removed 1 base at V and 4 bases at J, with 4 bases between. Germline values: CDR1 LNHDA, CDR2 SQIVND (reference sequence).

V gene TRBV4-1 combines with J gene TRBJ1-5; the D is unclear. This CDR3 has 14 amino acids. Trimming pared 4 bases from V and 7 bases from J, leaving 14 bases between. The germline V gene has CDR1 MGHRA and CDR2 YSYEKL. CDR3 protein: CASSLGEWSQPQHF. In DNA form, the CDR3 reads TGCGCCAGCAGCCTCGGCGAGTGGAGCCAGCCCCAGCATTTT.

The CDR3 loop is CASRKGADGLQYSNQPQHF. DNA of the CDR3: TGTGCCAGCAGAAAGGGGGCTGACGGGCTACAGTATAGCAATCAGCCCCAGCATTTT. The V call is TRBV7-3, the J call TRBJ1-5; 7 bases fit TRBD1. CDR3 length: 19 residues. Germline trimming cut 6 bases from V and 0 bases from J; bases unmatched to any gene: 17. Germline V gene sequence: CDR1 SGHTA, CDR2 FQGTGA. Supplemented by reference TRBV7-3 and TRBJ1-5, the full variable domain reads GAGVSQTPSNKVTEKGKYVELRCDPISGHTALYWYRQSLGQGPEFLIYFQGTGAADDSGLPNDRFFAVRPEGSVSTLKIQRTERGDSAVYLCASRKGADGLQYSNQPQHFGDGTRLSIL.

The rearrangement uses TRBV4-2 and TRBJ2-5, with D maybe TRBD2 (7 bases). The CDR3 is 15 amino acids. V lost 4 bases and J lost 3, with 15 bases in between. The V gene's germline CDR1 is LGHNA and CDR2 YNFKEQ. The CDR3 DNA follows: TGTGCCAGCAGCCCAAGTCGCGGGGGCAAAGAGACCCAGTACTTC. Protein sequence: CASSPSRGGKETQYF.

The chain employs TRBV6-5 and TRBJ2-7; possible D gene TRBD1, 6 bases. The CDR3 is 15 residues long. With 0 bases removed from V and 0 bases from J, the gap between germline ends came to 9 bases. Germline V lookup: CDR1 MNHEY, CDR2 SVGAGI. For the CDR3, the DNA is TGTGCCAGCAGTTACTCTCTGGACAGCTCCTACGAGCAGTACTTC. It codes for CASSYSLDSSYEQYF.

The V and J genes are TRBV7-2 and TRBJ2-1; 12 bases fit TRBD2. The CDR3 is 15 residues long. Looked up from germline, CDR1 is SGHTA and CDR2 is FQGNSA. The V gene end was trimmed by 5 bases and the J gene end by 9 bases; junction bases not matched to a gene: 8. The CDR3 nucleotides read TGTGCCAGCAGCCTACTGACTAGCGGGGGTGGTGAGCAGTTCTTC. Protein product: CASSLLTSGGGEQFF.

CDR3 nucleotides: TGTGCCAGCTCACAGAGCCTCCAGGTTGAGTCTGGGGCCAACGTCCTGACTTTC. Protein product: CASSQSLQVESGANVLTF. V gene TRBV18 combines with J gene TRBJ2-6; D not resolved. V was clipped by 4 bases and J by 1 base, with 17 bases between them. This CDR3 region has 18 residues. CDR1 KGHSH and CDR2 LQKENI come from the germline V gene.

The chain uses TRBV9 and TRBJ1-2, with TRBD1 matching 10 bases. J lost 8 bases, V lost 3 bases, and 10 bases had no gene match. The CDR3 is 15 residues long. CDR1 is SGDLS and CDR2 is YYNGEE in the germline V gene. CDR3 region: CASSGARQGAWGYTF. The CDR3 DNA follows: TGTGCCAGCAGCGGAGCGAGACAGGGGGCTTGGGGCTACACCTTC. The entire variable domain, with the rest obtained from reference TRBV9 and TRBJ1-2, is as follows: DSGVTQTPKHLITATGQRVTLRCSPRSGDLSVYWYQQSLDQGLQFLIQYYNGEERAKGNILERFSAQQFPDLHSELNLSSLELGDSALYFCASSGARQGAWGYTFGSGTRLTVV.

This chain joins TRBV7-9 and TRBJ2-7, with TRBD1 matching 9 bases. Losses at the gene ends were 1 base for V and 0 bases for J; bases not matched to a gene: 10. Germline-derived CDR1 and CDR2 are SEHNR and FQNEAQ (reference sequence). The CDR3 is 18 amino acids. This CDR3 is CASSLVKRDRDPSYEQYF. The CDR3, as DNA: TGTGCCAGCAGCTTAGTTAAACGGGACAGGGACCCCTCCTACGAGCAGTACTTC. Using reference TRBV7-9 and TRBJ2-7 for the parts outside the CDR3, the full variable domain is DTGVSQNPRHKITKRGQNVTFRCDPISEHNRLYWYRQTLGQGPEFLTYFQNEAQLEKSRLLSDRFSAERPKGSFSTLEIQRTEQGDSAMYLCASSLVKRDRDPSYEQYFGPGTRLTVT.